Listed below are T cell receptor beta chains from one sample, sequenced in a study of human T cells and chemical hapten exposure. One entry per CDR3 protein results from TCRdb running MiXCR on the RACE reads. There are approximately 46,000 distinct CDR3 sequences in the sample; around a tenth occur only once, and 13% to 15% lies in the top ten. Sequencing used whole blood, obtained in connection with sensitization to the hapten diphenylcyclopropenone (DPC). The receptors stem from a woman aged 30 to 39 with alopecia areata. Some clones in this sample may be carry-over from other donors' samples. The CDR3 runs from the conserved cysteine through the conserved F or W.

TRBV7-2,TRBJ2-5,CASSPPGVRETQYF
TRBV6-6,TRBJ1-1,CASKLTGEGTEAFF
TRBV12-3/TRBV12-4,TRBJ1-2,CASSYTGNYGYTF
TRBV4-1,TRBJ2-1,CASSQGVRVGQLLNEQFF
TRBV2,TRBJ1-1,CASSDITGNTEAFF
TRBV4-1,TRBJ1-5,CASSQDPPGSNQPQHF
TRBV7-2,TRBJ2-3,CASSFTILSSVDTQYF
TRBV5-6,TRBJ2-4,CASSPVGGGNIQYF
TRBV24-1,TRBJ1-1,CATRAEQGATEAFF
TRBV5-1,TRBJ2-1,CASSARGDEQFF
TRBV18,TRBJ2-1,CASSPREVTYNEQFF
TRBV12-3/TRBV12-4,TRBJ2-4,CASSFGPNKNIQYF
TRBV6-5,TRBJ1-6,CASSYSSRDNSPLHF
TRBV5-1,TRBJ2-3,CASSFDRDHSTDTQYF
TRBV6-2/TRBV6-3,TRBJ2-5,CASNLGGAQETQYF
TRBV2,TRBJ2-5,CASSTTSGGPGETQYF
TRBV11-1,TRBJ2-5,CASSLRTASGGQETQYF
TRBV20-1,TRBJ1-1,CSALDTEAFF
TRBV27,TRBJ1-1,CASSLQGNTEAFF
TRBV6-1,TRBJ1-1,CASSEAGFWTGSMDTEAFF
TRBV7-2,TRBJ2-2,CASSFNRDTGELFF
TRBV2,TRBJ1-2,CASTGTVYGYTF
TRBV24-1,TRBJ2-3,CATSDWAGSSDTQYF
TRBV2,TRBJ1-2,CASSAAYGYTF
TRBV5-1,TRBJ2-7,CASKPTFGGTVSYEQYF
TRBV30,TRBJ2-5,CACMTSGGIETQYF
TRBV5-1,TRBJ1-1,CASSLPGSAEAFF
TRBV6-5,TRBJ1-6,CASRTGGDSPLHF
TRBV28,TRBJ2-7,CASSSPWPYEQYF
TRBV6-6,TRBJ2-5,CASSYGQSETQYF
TRBV7-2,TRBJ2-2,CASSLGGRGTGELFF
TRBV6-2/TRBV6-3,TRBJ1-2,CASSETGRRMYGYTF
TRBV7-2,TRBJ2-1,CASSLAVLNEQFF
TRBV7-6,TRBJ2-5,CASSLNRGQETQYF
TRBV20-1,TRBJ1-5,CSARGGQGDQPQHF
TRBV23-1,TRBJ2-6,CASTPRTVTSGANVLTF
TRBV12-3/TRBV12-4,TRBJ2-5,CASSPRTSGGGHF
TRBV21-1,TRBJ1-2,CASSVRGAPSYGYTF
TRBV6-1,TRBJ1-6,CASSDGVRFYNSPLHF
TRBV7-8,TRBJ2-1,CASSLLAGASYNEQFF
TRBV7-6,TRBJ2-2,CASRGGLNTGELFF
TRBV29-1,TRBJ1-4,CSVEGDSYEKLFF